This TCR beta chain was recorded in a study of blood T cell repertoires in COVID-19. Background on the study: Acute and convalescent COVID-19 specimens originated in the United States, Italy and Spain.

V lost 7 bases and J lost 2, with 15 bases in between. The germline V gene encodes CDR1 KGHSH and CDR2 LQKENI. The CDR3 runs to 15 residues. The protocol was immunoSEQ multiplex PCR, while the TCRdb copy is restricted to in-frame clones and leaves out a portion. The repertoire includes 65,000 to 90,000 clones, more than 65% of them detected once, and approximately 27% sits in the top ten. The receptor comes from a human donor in a cohort sampled during active COVID-19. What was sequenced was peripheral blood. The genes are TRBV18 and TRBJ1-3, with a possible D match to TRBD1 (6 bases). DNA for the CDR3: TGTGCCAGCTGTGCCGGGGGGCTGGCTGGAAACACCATATATTTT. It encodes CASCAGGLAGNTIYF.